Listed below are T cell receptor beta chains from one sample, sequenced in a study of blood T cell repertoires in COVID-19. TCRdb keeps only in-frame clones here, not all; method: immunoSEQ multiplex PCR. The table has some 400,000 clones, under 90% seen once. The sequenced sample consisted of PBMCs or T cells enriched from blood (not recorded which). All receptors derive from a woman younger than 45 who had recovered from COVID-19. The CDR3 runs from the conserved cysteine through the conserved F or W. A D gene is named only where the DNA matches it firmly. A row's size may be missing; if present it is once, few, many or a size class.

D gene	clone size	V gene	J gene	CDR3 protein	CDR3 DNA
TRBD2	-	TRBV2	TRBJ2-7	CASITGLAGGGLRREQYF	TGTGCCAGCATCACTGGACTAGCGGGGGGAGGACTTCGAAGGGAGCAGTACTTC
TRBD1	-	TRBV20-1	TRBJ2-1	CSASPGQGGNEQFF	TGCAGTGCTAGTCCGGGACAGGGTGGCAATGAGCAGTTCTTC
-	once	TRBV15	TRBJ2-3	CATSKAGTADTQYF	TGTGCCACCAGCAAAGCGGGTACGGCAGATACGCAGTATTTT
-	-	TRBV5-1	TRBJ2-7	CASSSTKKAGPEQYF	TGCGCCAGCAGCTCGACAAAGAAGGCGGGCCCCGAGCAGTACTTC
TRBD1	once	TRBV14	TRBJ1-2	CASSQGLIPGQGFYGYTF	TGTGCCAGCAGCCAAGGACTGATACCGGGACAGGGCTTCTATGGCTACACCTTC
-	-	TRBV11-2	TRBJ2-2	CASSSLRTGELFF	TGTGCCAGCAGCTCCCTCCGCACCGGGGAGCTGTTTTTT
-	-	TRBV19	TRBJ2-7	CASSAAEYYEQYF	TGTGCCAGTAGTGCGGCGGAGTATTACGAGCAGTACTTC
-	-	TRBV27	TRBJ2-7	CASSLSQRRVQYF	TGTGCCAGCAGTTTATCCCAACGTCGAGTGCAGTACTTC
TRBD2	-	TRBV7-3	TRBJ2-3	CASSFNSGAGADTQYF	TGTGCCAGCAGCTTCAATAGCGGGGCGGGGGCAGATACGCAGTATTTT
-	once	TRBV30	TRBJ1-1	CAWSVPGEAFF	TGTGCCTGGAGTGTTCCGGGTGAAGCTTTCTTT
TRBD1	-	TRBV19	TRBJ1-2	CASSPPDRAGYGYTF	TGTGCCAGTAGTCCACCGGACAGGGCCGGCTATGGCTACACCTTC
-	-	TRBV4-1	TRBJ1-6	CASSHSPQAIIHPLHF	TGCGCCAGCAGCCATTCGCCCCAAGCCATAATTCACCCCCTCCACTTT
-	-	TRBV7-2	TRBJ1-2	CASSLEAGAGDSYGYTF	TGTGCCAGCAGCTTAGAGGCAGGGGCAGGGGATTCCTATGGCTACACCTTC
-	-	TRBV4-3	TRBJ1-6	CASSQVQSNSPLHF	TGCGCCAGCAGCCAAGTCCAGTCCAATTCACCCCTCCACTTT
-	-	TRBV7-3	TRBJ1-6	CASSPDGSSYNSPLHF	TGTGCCAGCAGCCCAGACGGGAGCTCCTATAATTCACCCCTCCACTTT
TRBD1	-	TRBV4-1	TRBJ2-7	CASSQGGTVVGGHSYEQYF	TGCGCCAGCAGCCAAGGGGGGACAGTCGTTGGAGGCCATTCCTACGAGCAGTACTTC
-	-	TRBV7-9	TRBJ2-7	CASSGGTGQLREQYF	TGTGCCAGCAGCGGAGGGACGGGACAGCTTCGCGAGCAGTACTTC
TRBD2	-	TRBV30	TRBJ2-1	CAQTSGRGNEQFF	TGTGCCCAGACTAGCGGGAGGGGTAATGAGCAGTTCTTC
-	few	TRBV25-1	TRBJ2-7	CASSLGPSYEQYF	TGTGCCAGCAGCCTAGGTCCGTCCTACGAGCAGTACTTC
TRBD2	-	TRBV24-1	TRBJ2-1	CATSDLASSGSLQQFF	TGTGCCACCAGTGATTTGGCGTCTAGCGGGAGTCTACAGCAGTTCTTC
-	-	TRBV5-4	TRBJ1-2	CASSSRGYGYTF	TGTGCCAGCAGCTCTAGGGGCTATGGCTACACCTTC
TRBD1	-	TRBV11-3	TRBJ2-3	CASSMGQWGTQYF	TGTGCCAGCAGCATGGGACAGTGGGGTACGCAGTATTTT
TRBD2	-	TRBV14	TRBJ2-2	CASSQVAAGVGAGELFF	TGTGCCAGCAGCCAAGTCGCAGCGGGAGTTGGGGCCGGGGAGCTGTTTTTT
-	-	TRBV9	TRBJ1-1	CASSPRAGSNTEAFF	TGTGCCAGCAGCCCCCGAGCCGGGTCGAACACTGAAGCTTTCTTT
TRBD1	-	TRBV2	TRBJ1-4	CASGDRGLLEKLFF	TGTGCCAGCGGAGACAGGGGGCTTCTTGAAAAACTGTTTTTT
-	-	TRBV12-3/TRBV12-4	TRBJ1-2	CASSPTGLYGYTF	TGTGCCAGCAGTCCGACAGGACTCTATGGCTACACCTTC
TRBD2	-	TRBV3-1/TRBV3-2	TRBJ2-1	CASSQEGLAGVNEQFF	TGTGCCAGCAGCCAAGAAGGACTAGCGGGAGTAAATGAGCAGTTCTTC
-	-	TRBV14	TRBJ2-7	CASSQVGWDTGKRDEQYF	TGTGCCAGCAGCCAAGTGGGGTGGGACACAGGGAAGAGGGACGAGCAGTACTTC
-	-	TRBV29-1	TRBJ1-4	CSVRLQGANEKLFF	TGCAGCGTAAGATTACAGGGAGCAAATGAAAAACTGTTTTTT